This T cell receptor beta chain stems from a study of blood T cell repertoires in COVID-19. Germline V gene sequence: CDR1 MNHEY, CDR2 SVGAGI. The CDR3 length is 15 residues. The ends were cut back, 2 bases at V and 1 base at J, with 8 bases in the middle. Using immunoSEQ multiplex PCR, the repertoire was profiled, and TCRdb retains in-frame clones only, with some absent. In the table there are approximately 140,000 clones, 84% of which are singletons. This clonotype was obtained from a man aged 50 or older in a cohort exposed to, infected with or recovered from COVID-19 (not recorded which). Sequenced: PBMCs or T cells enriched from blood (not recorded which). V gene TRBV6-5 combines with J gene TRBJ2-2, with D perhaps matching TRBD2 (5 bases). The CDR3 here is CASSYSGQNTGELFF. The CDR3 coding sequence is TGTGCCAGCAGTTACAGCGGCCAGAACACCGGGGAGCTGTTTTTT.